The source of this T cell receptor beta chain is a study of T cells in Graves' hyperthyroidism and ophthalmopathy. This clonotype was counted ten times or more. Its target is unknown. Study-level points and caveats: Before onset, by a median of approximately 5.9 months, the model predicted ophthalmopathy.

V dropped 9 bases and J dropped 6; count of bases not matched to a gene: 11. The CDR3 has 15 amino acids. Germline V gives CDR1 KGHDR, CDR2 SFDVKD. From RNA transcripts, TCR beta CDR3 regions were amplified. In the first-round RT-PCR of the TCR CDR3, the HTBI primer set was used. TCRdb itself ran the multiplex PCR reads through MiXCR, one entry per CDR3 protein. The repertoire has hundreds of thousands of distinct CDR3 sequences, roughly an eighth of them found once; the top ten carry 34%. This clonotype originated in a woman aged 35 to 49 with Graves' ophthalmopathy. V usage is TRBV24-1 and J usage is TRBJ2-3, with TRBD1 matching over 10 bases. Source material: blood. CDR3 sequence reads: CATSTTGGTSDTQYF. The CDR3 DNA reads TGTGCCACCTCAACGACAGGGGGCACGTCGGATACGCAGTATTTT.